These 25 T cell receptor beta chains originate from one sample sequenced in a study of blood T cell repertoires in COVID-19. Generated by immunoSEQ multiplex PCR, the TCRdb table keeps only in-frame clones and is missing some. The sample shows over 100,000 clones, over 75% of them seen only once. The sample consisted of peripheral blood. The receptor set was obtained from a woman in her forties or fifties with acute or convalescent COVID-19.

This CDR3 is CASSPQGRGGYTEAFF. Written as DNA, the CDR3 is TGCGCCAGCAGTCCTCAGGGTCGCGGGGGATACACTGAAGCTTTCTTT. The chain joins TRBV10-1 to TRBJ1-1; TRBD1 might be the D (5 bases). Germline assignment: CDR1 WNHNN and CDR2 SYGVQD (reference sequence). This CDR3 region has 16 residues. V lost 5 bases to trimming and J lost 3 bases, with 19 bases between them.

The V gene is TRBV19, the J gene TRBJ1-1, with 7 bases aligning to TRBD1. Germline V gives CDR1 LNHDA, CDR2 SQIVND (reference sequence). Trimming removed 3 bases from V and 6 bases from J; junction bases left unmatched: 10. The CDR3 totals 15 residues. This CDR3 reads CASSMTTGRNAEAFF. CDR3 nucleotide sequence: TGTGCCAGTAGTATGACGACAGGGCGAAACGCTGAAGCTTTCTTT.

The rearrangement joins TRBV6-5 to TRBJ1-1; D gene ambiguous. The CDR3 totals 11 residues. Germline V gives CDR1 MNHEY, CDR2 SVGAGI. V dropped 6 bases and J dropped 3 bases, with 5 bases sitting between them. The CDR3 DNA sequence: TGTGCCAGCAGGGAGGACACTGAAGCTTTCTTT. Amino acids: CASREDTEAFF.

The sample holds one count of this clone. The genes are TRBV4-1 and TRBJ2-3; 8 nucleotides line up with TRBD2. J lost 12 bases, V lost 0 bases, and 8 bases had no gene match. CDR1 MGHRA and CDR2 YSYEKL come from the germline V gene. This CDR3 contains 14 residues. The CDR3 region has the DNA TGCGCCAGCAGCCAAGATCGGGGGGGACCATTCCAGTATTTT. This gives the protein CASSQDRGGPFQYF.

V is TRBV11-2 and J is TRBJ1-5; TRBD1 aligns across 7 bases. This CDR3 is 15 amino acids long. Germline V lookup: CDR1 SGHAT, CDR2 FQNNGV. The V segment lost 4 bases and the J segment 2 bases; nucleotides outside the gene matches: 5. The CDR3 here is CASSSDRAGNQPQHF. DNA for the CDR3: TGTGCCAGCAGCTCAGACAGGGCGGGCAATCAGCCCCAGCATTTT.

The chain carries TRBV2 and TRBJ1-5, with 7 bases matching TRBD1. CDR1 SNHLY and CDR2 FYNNEI come from the germline V gene. The V and J ends lost 5 bases and 3 bases, in that order; junction bases with no gene match: 4. The CDR3 loop spans 14 amino acids. CDR3: CASSTTGHNQPQHF. CDR3 in DNA: TGTGCCAGCAGTACGACAGGGCACAATCAGCCCCAGCATTTT. The whole variable domain, remainder taken from reference TRBV2 and TRBJ1-5, is EPEVTQTPSHQVTQMGQEVILRCVPISNHLYFYWYRQILGQKVEFLVSFYNNEISEKSEIFDDQFSVERPDGSNFTLKIRSTKLEDSAMYFCASSTTGHNQPQHFGDGTRLSIL.

The rearrangement uses TRBV7-8 and TRBJ2-5, with a tentative D call TRBD2 (5 bases). This CDR3 is 15 amino acids long. V lost 5 bases and J lost 4, with 17 bases in between. Germline V gene lookup returns CDR1 SGHVS and CDR2 FQNEAQ. The CDR3 sequence: CASSRGSTRGETQYF. CDR3 in DNA: TGTGCCAGCAGCCGCGGGTCTACCCGTGGAGAGACCCAGTACTTC.

This chain uses TRBV7-7 with TRBJ2-3; 8 bases match TRBD1. This CDR3 has 14 amino acids. Trimming at V came to 5 bases and at J to 6 bases, leaving 7 bases not matched to a gene. Germline CDR1 SSHAT, CDR2 FNYEAQ (reference sequence). The CDR3 loop is CASSRQGSPDTQYF. CDR3 nucleotide sequence: TGTGCCAGCAGCCGACAGGGGAGTCCCGATACGCAGTATTTT. Complete variable domain (other parts from reference TRBV7-7 and TRBJ2-3): GAGVSQSPRYKVTKRGQDVTLRCDPISSHATLYWYQQALGQGPEFLTYFNYEAQPDKSGLPSDRFSAERPEGSISTLTIQRTEQRDSAMYRCASSRQGSPDTQYFGPGTRLTVL.

V is TRBV2 and J is TRBJ2-3, with 16 bases matching TRBD2. The ends lost 6 bases at V and 6 bases at J; junction bases unmatched: 6. This CDR3 comprises 16 residues. Germline assignment: CDR1 SNHLY and CDR2 FYNNEI. CDR3 protein: CASRRGLAGGSDTQYF. The CDR3 DNA reads TGTGCCAGCAGGAGGGGACTAGCGGGGGGGTCGGATACGCAGTATTTT. Together with reference TRBV2 and TRBJ2-3, the CDR3 gives the full variable domain: EPEVTQTPSHQVTQMGQEVILRCVPISNHLYFYWYRQILGQKVEFLVSFYNNEISEKSEIFDDQFSVERPDGSNFTLKIRSTKLEDSAMYFCASRRGLAGGSDTQYFGPGTRLTVL.

The table lists this clone with many counts. The chain has TRBV28 and TRBJ1-3; tentatively, D is TRBD1 (5 bases). V shed 0 bases and J shed 2 bases, with 17 bases lying between them. There are 18 residues in the CDR3. The germline V gene has CDR1 MDHEN and CDR2 SYDVKM. The CDR3: CASSLWGPGTWAGNTIYF. CDR3 coding DNA: TGTGCCAGCAGTTTATGGGGGCCCGGAACTTGGGCTGGAAACACCATATATTTT.

This chain uses TRBV11-2 with TRBJ2-1; the match to TRBD1 covers 9 bases. The junction had 9 bases not matched to a gene; V was cut back by 4 bases and J by 8 bases. This CDR3 comprises 15 residues. Germline values: CDR1 SGHAT, CDR2 FQNNGV. The CDR3 DNA is TGTGCCAGCAGCTCCTGGGGACAGGGAAGGGATGAGCAGTTCTTC. Amino acids: CASSSWGQGRDEQFF.

J is TRBJ2-7 and V is TRBV10-2, with D perhaps matching TRBD1 (6 bases). In germline, CDR1 is WSHSY, CDR2 SAAADI. This CDR3 is 14 amino acids long. V was trimmed by 5 bases and J by 2 bases, leaving 13 bases between them. CDR3 sequence reads: CASSRSGVPYEQYF. The CDR3 DNA sequence: TGCGCCAGCAGTCGATCAGGGGTTCCCTACGAGCAGTACTTC.

This chain links TRBV2 with TRBJ1-6, with D hard to call. This CDR3 comprises 13 residues. The germline V gene has CDR1 SNHLY and CDR2 FYNNEI. Trimming removed 7 bases from V and 5 bases from J, with 9 bases in between. The CDR3 reads CASIREHNSPLHF. For the CDR3, the DNA is TGTGCCAGCATACGGGAGCATAATTCACCCCTCCACTTT.

The V call is TRBV4-2, the J call TRBJ1-1; 7 nucleotides match TRBD1. CDR1 and CDR2 (germline): LGHNA, YNFKEQ. The CDR3 is 14 amino acids. V gave up 0 bases and J gave up 10 bases; unmatched junction bases: 8. As DNA, the CDR3 is TGTGCCAGCAGCCAAGAACGCCAGGGGGGTATAGCTTTCTTT. Translating gives CASSQERQGGIAFF.

V gene TRBV10-3 combines with J gene TRBJ1-1; 8 bases line up with TRBD1. V was pared by 5 bases and J by 4 bases, with 3 bases of the junction left unmatched. The CDR3 totals 13 residues. Germline assignment: CDR1 ENHRY and CDR2 SYGVKD. The CDR3 nucleotides are TGTGCCATCAGTAAACAGGGGGGCACTGAAGCTTTCTTT. This translates into CAISKQGGTEAFF.

V is TRBV7-2 and J is TRBJ2-2; maybe TRBD1 (6 bases). The germline V gene encodes CDR1 SGHTA and CDR2 FQGNSA. This CDR3 region has 17 residues. V lost 2 bases to trimming and J lost 2 bases, with 15 bases between them. The CDR3 DNA reads TGTGCCAGCAGCTTAAGGGGGACCTTCTCTAACACCGGGGAGCTGTTTTTT. It yields the protein CASSLRGTFSNTGELFF.

V is TRBV12-3 or TRBV12-4 and J is TRBJ1-1; D unresolved. The V gene lost 6 bases and the J gene lost 8 bases, with 16 bases spanning the gap. The CDR3 length is 13 residues. In DNA, the CDR3 is TGTGCCAGCAGCCTAGAGAGAGGAGGGGAAGCTTTCTTT. Translation gives CASSLERGGEAFF.

This chain connects TRBV5-1 to TRBJ1-1; perhaps TRBD1 as D (5 bases). V lost 4 bases and J lost 2, with 18 bases in between. The length of the CDR3 is 16 residues. In germline, CDR1 is SGHRS, CDR2 YFSETQ. CDR3: CASSLTPGNPNTEAFF. CDR3 in DNA: TGCGCCAGCAGCCTGACCCCAGGGAACCCTAACACTGAAGCTTTCTTT.

The chain is built from TRBV9 and TRBJ2-3; the match to TRBD2 covers 9 bases. Germline V gives CDR1 SGDLS, CDR2 YYNGEE. This CDR3 has 15 residues. J gave up 0 bases and V 3 bases, and 2 bases lay outside the gene matches. CDR3 bases: TGTGCCAGCAGCGAGCGGGGGGCCAGCACAGATACGCAGTATTTT. Protein sequence: CASSERGASTDTQYF. The full variable domain, its missing parts supplied by reference TRBV9 and TRBJ2-3, is DSGVTQTPKHLITATGQRVTLRCSPRSGDLSVYWYQQSLDQGLQFLIQYYNGEERAKGNILERFSAQQFPDLHSELNLSSLELGDSALYFCASSERGASTDTQYFGPGTRLTVL.

This chain joins TRBV5-6 and TRBJ1-3; D call uncertain. The V end lost 4 bases, the J end lost 4 bases, and 6 bases lay between the germline ends. The CDR3 is made up of 12 amino acids. Germline assignment: CDR1 SGHDT and CDR2 YYEEEE. The CDR3 loop reads CASSAVGNTIYF. For the CDR3, the DNA is TGTGCCAGCAGCGCAGTGGGAAACACCATATATTTT. The full variable domain, in which reference TRBV5-6 and TRBJ1-3 provide the parts outside the CDR3, is DAGVTQSPTHLIKTRGQQVTLRCSPKSGHDTVSWYQQALGQGPQFIFQYYEEEERQRGNFPDRFSGHQFPNYSSELNVNALLLGDSALYLCASSAVGNTIYFGEGSWLTVV.

The chain links TRBV28 to TRBJ1-6, with a weak D call TRBD1 (6 bases). Germline V gene data show CDR1 as MDHEN and CDR2 as SYDVKM. This CDR3 comprises 14 residues. V lost 4 bases and J lost 8, with 12 bases in between. The CDR3: CASSSHYRDSPLHF. In DNA form, the CDR3 reads TGTGCCAGCAGTTCACATTACAGGGATTCACCCCTCCACTTT.

This sequence joins TRBV5-1 and TRBJ1-6; 11 nucleotides agree with TRBD1. The germline CDR1 and CDR2 sequences are SGHRS and YFSETQ. The CDR3 contains 15 residues. The V segment lost 8 bases and the J segment 6 bases; nucleotides outside the gene matches: 7. CDR3 coding DNA: TGCGCCAGTACGGGACAGGGGGTCTCTAATTCACCCCTCCACTTT. Its translation: CASTGQGVSNSPLHF.

This chain uses TRBV5-1 with TRBJ2-3, with a tentative D call TRBD1 (6 bases). With 0 bases removed from V and 1 base from J, the gap between germline ends came to 21 bases. This CDR3 is built from 19 residues. The germline V gene has CDR1 SGHRS and CDR2 YFSETQ. CDR3 bases: TGCGCCAGCAGCTTGGCGGGTAGTTTAAGGGGGTCGGGCACAGATACGCAGTATTTT. Its protein product is CASSLAGSLRGSGTDTQYF.

The chain is built from TRBV6-6 and TRBJ2-7; 11 nucleotides align to TRBD2. J gave up 0 bases and V 6 bases, and 4 bases lay outside the gene matches. The CDR3 has 15 amino acids. Germline V gene sequence: CDR1 MNHNY, CDR2 SVGAGI (reference sequence). The CDR3 DNA reads TGTGCCAGCAGATCTAGCGGGGGGAGCTCCTACGAGCAGTACTTC. It specifies CASRSSGGSSYEQYF.

This clone was picked up one time. This sequence joins TRBV9 and TRBJ1-2; D gene uncertain. V lost 4 bases and J lost 8, with 15 bases in between. The CDR3 has 13 amino acids. CDR1 and CDR2 from the germline V gene are SGDLS and YYNGEE. CDR3 sequence reads: CASSTRGDNGYTF. CDR3 coding DNA: TGTGCCAGCAGCACCCGGGGAGACAACGGCTACACCTTC. Together with reference TRBV9 and TRBJ1-2, the CDR3 gives the full variable domain: DSGVTQTPKHLITATGQRVTLRCSPRSGDLSVYWYQQSLDQGLQFLIQYYNGEERAKGNILERFSAQQFPDLHSELNLSSLELGDSALYFCASSTRGDNGYTFGSGTRLTVV.